This T cell receptor (beta chain) was identified during a study of blood T cell repertoires in COVID-19. In the authors' workflow: For nucleated cells, counts were estimated from reference gene primer amplification. Measured with immunoSEQ multiplex PCR; TCRdb has only the in-frame clones, and not every one. The V and J calls and clone size are taken from that table; D and trimming were inferred from the DNA. The table lists tens of thousands of clones, about 70% of them singletons, with roughly 24% in the top ten. The length of the CDR3 is 19 residues. Trimming took 0 bases from V and 2 from J; bases not matched to a gene: 9. Germline assignment: CDR1 LGHNA and CDR2 YNFKEQ.

The TCR sequence derives from a woman aged 55-69 years in a cohort sampled during active or convalescent COVID-19. The chain combines TRBV4-2 with TRBJ2-2; 10 nucleotides align to TRBD2. Source material: peripheral blood. CDR3 residues: CASSQDPELAGVNTGELFF. CDR3 nucleotides: TGTGCCAGCAGCCAAGATCCCGAGCTAGCGGGGGTCAACACCGGGGAGCTGTTTTTT.